What follows are 11 T cell receptor beta chains derived from one specimen sequenced in a study of blood T cells in healthy people across ages. A sample-barcoded 5' primer and a J-beta primer mix were used in a second PCR of about 7 to 12 cycles. TCRdb reanalysed the 5' RACE reads using MiXCR and keeps one entry per CDR3 protein. Of 1.4 million or so distinct CDR3 sequences detected, roughly two fifths appear once; the ten largest clones hold 4%. Sample: blood. The receptors shown here come from a woman aged 18-29 years in good health.

On this clonotype itself: It is likely a read error, because the conserved phenylalanine at the end of the CDR3 is missing. This chain connects TRBV18 to TRBJ1-1; D is possibly TRBD1 (5 bases). With 3 bases removed from V and 0 bases from J, the gap between germline ends came to 14 bases. Germline V gives CDR1 KGHSH, CDR2 LQKENI. The CDR3 is 16 residues long. CDR3 protein: CASSPGLGNLNTEAFI. The CDR3 DNA is TGTGCCAGCTCACCGGGGCTAGGAAACCTGAACACTGAAGCTTTCATT.

This clonotype has only a few counts. The V and J genes are TRBV30 and TRBJ1-6; D may be TRBD1 (6 bases). CDR1 and CDR2 (germline): GTSNPN, SVGIG (reference sequence). V lost 6 bases to trimming and J lost 13 bases, with 13 bases between them. The CDR3 covers 11 residues. The chain's CDR3 is CACGDRRPLHF. Written as DNA, the CDR3 is TGTGCCTGCGGCGACAGGCGGCCCCTCCACTTT.

The chain has TRBV20-1 and TRBJ1-2; tentative D call: TRBD1 (6 bases). The CDR3 covers 13 residues. Trimming shortened V by 6 bases and J by 6 bases, and 17 bases separated the two germline ends. Germline CDR1 is DFQATT and CDR2 is SNEGSKA (reference sequence). In nucleotides, the CDR3 is TGCAGTGCGTTGAACACAGGGCGCAATGGCTACACCTTC. This encodes CSALNTGRNGYTF.

In this sample, this clonotype turned up many times. V is TRBV6-2 or TRBV6-3 and J is TRBJ1-5; D is possibly TRBD1 (5 bases). V was trimmed by 4 bases and J by 6 bases, leaving 13 bases between them. The length of the CDR3 is 14 residues. The germline gives CDR1 MNHEY, CDR2 SVGEGT. This chain's CDR3 is CASSFTGPSQPQHF. The DNA for the CDR3 is TGTGCCAGCAGTTTTACGGGACCAAGTCAGCCCCAGCATTTT.

The chain recombines TRBV7-2 with TRBJ2-1; 9 nucleotides agree with TRBD2. The J call could be wrong; TRBJ2-7 is a better fit for the DNA end. Germline CDR1 and CDR2: SGHTA and FQGNSA. The CDR3 spans 17 residues. DNA of the CDR3: TGTGCCAGCGCGGGAGGGTGGAATAGGGTCTACTACAATGAGCAGTACTTC. Its translation: CASAGGWNRVYYNEQYF.

The chain employs TRBV6-6 and TRBJ2-7, with D perhaps assigned TRBD1 or TRBD2 (5 bases each). Germline V gene lookup returns CDR1 MNHNY and CDR2 SVGAGI (reference sequence). Trimming removed 3 bases from V and 3 bases from J, with 9 bases in between. CDR3 length: 13 residues. The CDR3 DNA sequence: TGTGCCAGCAGTTATTGGGACGGCTACGAGCAGTACTTC. Translation: CASSYWDGYEQYF.

The CDR3 bases are TGTGCCAGCAGCTTATTTGGGGCAGGCCCTGAAGCTTTCTTT. It yields the protein CASSLFGAGPEAFF. V and J are TRBV7-3 and TRBJ1-1; tentatively, D is TRBD1 (5 bases). Germline V CDR1 and CDR2: SGHTA, FQGTGA. This CDR3 contains 14 residues. Trimming left V 2 bases short and J 6 bases short, with 13 bases between.

The chain links TRBV7-2 to TRBJ1-5; the D gene is possibly TRBD1 (6 bases). The germline CDR1 and CDR2 sequences are SGHTA and FQGNSA. CDR3 size: 16 residues. V was clipped by 4 bases and J by 2 bases, with 15 bases between them. This CDR3 reads CASSYSAGARNQPQHF. DNA for the CDR3: TGTGCCAGCAGCTATAGCGCAGGGGCTCGCAATCAGCCCCAGCATTTT.

On this clonotype itself: A much bigger clone sits one base away, suggesting this may be a read error. The V call is TRBV7-9, the J call TRBJ2-7, with D possibly being TRBD2 (6 bases). Germline V CDR1 and CDR2: SEHNR, FQNEAQ (reference sequence). CDR3 length: 13 amino acids. The V gene lost 4 bases and the J gene lost 3 bases, with 10 bases spanning the gap. CDR3 loop: CASSSGTRYEQYF. CDR3 DNA: TGTGCCAGCAGCTCCGGGACTCGCTACGAGCAGTACTTC.

This clonotype was detected a few times. CDR3 region: CASSNGVAYEQYF. The CDR3 DNA sequence: TGTGCCTCCAGCAATGGCGTAGCCTACGAGCAGTACTTC. This rearrangement joins TRBV27 to TRBJ2-7; D unclear. CDR3 length equals 13 residues. The V and J ends lost 11 bases and 2 bases respectively, with 16 bases between them. Germline V lookup: CDR1 MNHEY, CDR2 SMNVEV (reference sequence).

This chain uses TRBV20-1 with TRBJ2-1; 9 bases line up with TRBD2. V trimming: 1 base; J trimming: 4 bases; junction bases outside the gene matches: 8. The germline gives CDR1 DFQATT, CDR2 SNEGSKA (reference sequence). The CDR3 covers 16 residues. The CDR3 here is CSARGRGTSRYNEQFF. The CDR3 nucleotides read TGCAGTGCTAGAGGCAGGGGGACTAGCAGGTACAATGAGCAGTTCTTC.